This TCR beta chain was recovered during a study of blood T cells in healthy people across ages (dated by TCRdb to the mid-2010s). Turning to the overall study: In model experiments, template switching captured roughly one uniquely barcoded TCR beta cDNA molecule for every two T cells. To track age-related changes in TCR beta repertoire diversity, the study relied on deep sequencing normalized with unique cDNA molecular identifiers. Four age groups were formed from the donors: young (average approximately 15 years), middle-aged (approximately 42), aged (roughly 59) and long-lived (less than 85). To avoid experimental bias, donors of different ages were spread randomly across the sequencing lanes. The study analyzed two additional independent replicas of 1 million unique cDNA reads from the same blood draw for two donors, one aged 18 to 29 and one aged 80 or older.

This clonotype has a count of ten or more. Which antigen it targets is not known. No much larger clone exists at a distance of one base, and base qualities are not known. The roughly 39 donors, aged about 6 to 95 years, were systemically healthy Caucasian individuals from Russia. Ten milliliters of peripheral blood were collected from each donor into EDTA-treated Vacutainer tubes. Ficoll-Paque density-gradient centrifugation was used to isolate PBMCs, with at least 7 million obtained per sample. Total RNA, at least 5 micrograms per sample, was extracted from PBMCs with Trizol reagent. For every donor, flow cytometry on a PBMC aliquot measured the percentage of naive CD45RAhigh/CD27high T cells. Here is what the overall study found, with its caveats: Observed TCR beta diversity correlated strongly with the percentage of naive T cells measured by flow cytometry. Observed TCR beta diversity per million T cells fell roughly linearly with age, and a significant reduction was already apparent by age roughly 41. Because profiling used bulk unsorted PBMCs, naive and antigen-experienced compartments could not be compared conclusively. Estimates of total diversity based on one million sequenced T cells were considered lower bounds and underestimates. Because the CMV infection status of the donors was unknown, age-related changes in expanded clonotypes may potentially have been confounded. Compared with the aged group, the long-lived group had more naive CD4+ T cells, fewer expanded clones and increased TCR diversity, a pattern suggesting age selection.

Inclusive of the bounding cysteine and phenylalanine, the CDR3 is 15 residues long. Solely the CDR3 DNA is kept, with 45 bases framed from the first base. Trimming removed 0 bases from V and 3 bases from J; the gene matches leave 0 bases unexplained. Based on the germline V gene, the CDR1 and CDR2 sequences are SGDLS and YYNGEE. The protocol used for the library was 5' RACE. Sequencing took place on an Illumina HiSeq 2500. A second about 7 to 11 cycle PCR used a sample-barcoded 5' primer and a J-beta primer mix. A template-switch 5' adaptor carrying 12 random nucleotides introduced a unique molecular identifier onto each TCR beta cDNA molecule. Each sample yielded at least 2.5 million CDR3-containing paired-end reads. All of the RNA was converted into first-strand cDNA using the Mint cDNA synthesis kit, with a TRBC-specific oligonucleotide serving as the primer. Following uracil-DNA glycosylase treatment, a first 18-cycle PCR with universal primers M1SS and BC2_uni_R was performed on all cDNA. Per the source publication's procedure: For normalization, 1 million high-quality reads were randomly selected from each sample, with every read carrying a distinct molecular identifier. Reads sharing molecular identifiers were discarded rather than binned into consensus sequences. MiTCR, set to a Q25 quality threshold and the strictest error-elimination algorithm, was used for CDR3 identification, clonotype clustering and error correction. Lower-bound total TCR beta diversity was estimated with a nonparametric unseen species model using Euler transformation. TCRdb trimmed the raw reads at Q25, called clones with MiXCR and kept productive beta chains. Entries that share a CDR3 protein sequence are merged under the most common genes and DNA. It is TCRdb's table, rather than the study itself, that gives the V and J calls and clone size. The sample table records around 1.1 million distinct CDR3 sequences; 30% to 40% of these occur just once. The top ten clonotypes cover about an eighth of the sample.

The source material was blood. The receptor comes from a man aged 18 to 29 in good health. Recombination joined TRBV9 with TRBJ2-1; 10 nucleotides in the junction match TRBD2. The DNA sequence reads TGTGCCAGCAGCGTAGCTAGCGGGGGCTACAATGAGCAGTTCTTC. Its product reads: CASSVASGGYNEQFF.